The clone carrying this TCR beta chain was seen only a few times. The antigen remains unidentified. CDR1 is SGHRS and CDR2 is YFSETQ in the germline V gene. The CDR3 length is 15 residues. The V gene lost 3 bases and the J gene lost 5 bases, with 14 bases spanning the gap. MiXCR, run by TCRdb on the 5' RACE reads, gives a single entry per CDR3 protein. The table lists roughly 500,000 distinct CDR3 sequences, 20% of them singletons, with around 12% in the top ten. This specimen belongs to a study of T-cell memory formation after mild COVID-19. Whole-study findings and limits: Later expanders leaned toward CD4+, whereas clones contracting from day 15 to 85 were balanced CD4/CD8. Most CD4+ clones that shrank were in CM and EM, while CD8+ ones turned up in EMRA.

Source material: PBMCs or a T cell subset sorted from them (not recorded which). This receptor was taken from an adult woman who had mild COVID-19 (a few samples of this study predate the infection). Cell type and time point are not known. The chain combines TRBV5-1 with TRBJ2-2; D is uncertain. Here the CDR3 DNA reads TGCGCCAGCAGCTCCGGGCCCGACAATACCGGGGAGCTGTTTTTT. Translated: CASSSGPDNTGELFF.